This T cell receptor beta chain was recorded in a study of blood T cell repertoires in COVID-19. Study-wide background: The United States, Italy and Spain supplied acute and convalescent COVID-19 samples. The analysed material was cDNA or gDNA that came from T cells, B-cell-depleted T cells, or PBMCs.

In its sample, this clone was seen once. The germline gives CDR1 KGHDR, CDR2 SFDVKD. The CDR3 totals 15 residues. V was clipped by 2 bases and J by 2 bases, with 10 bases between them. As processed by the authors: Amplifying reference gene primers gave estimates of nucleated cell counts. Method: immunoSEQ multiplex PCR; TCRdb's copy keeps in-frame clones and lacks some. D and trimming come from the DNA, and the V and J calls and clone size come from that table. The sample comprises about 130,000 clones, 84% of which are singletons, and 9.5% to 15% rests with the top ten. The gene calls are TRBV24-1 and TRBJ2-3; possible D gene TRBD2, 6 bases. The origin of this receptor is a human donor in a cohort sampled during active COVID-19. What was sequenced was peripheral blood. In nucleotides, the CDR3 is TGTGCCACCAGTGATTCGGGACTTAACACAGATACGCAGTATTTT. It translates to CATSDSGLNTDTQYF.